Following are 14 T cell receptor beta chains from one sample sequenced in a study of blood T cell repertoires in COVID-19. Assay used: immunoSEQ multiplex PCR; TCRdb lists only in-frame clones, some missing. This table holds a few hundred thousand clones, more than 90% found once. The sequencing input was PBMCs or T cells enriched from blood (not recorded which). The receptors were gathered from a woman aged 30 to 39 who had recovered from COVID-19.

DNA of the CDR3: TGTGCCAGCAGAGGCCCCGGGACAGGAGACAATGAGCAGTTCTTC. Its translation is CASRGPGTGDNEQFF. The rearrangement uses TRBV7-2 and TRBJ2-1; 8 bases align to TRBD1. With V trimmed by 6 bases and J by 5 bases, 9 bases remained unmatched. Germline V gene sequence: CDR1 SGHTA, CDR2 FQGNSA. The CDR3 sequence is 15 residues long.

The J gene is TRBJ2-5, the V gene TRBV11-3; D perhaps matches TRBD1 (5 bases). CDR1 is SGHNT, CDR2 YENEEA, per germline. Trimming stripped 6 bases from V and 5 bases from J, with 19 bases between. The CDR3 has 15 amino acids. The CDR3 loop reads CASRKDQGMGETQYF. CDR3 nucleotides: TGTGCCAGCAGAAAAGACCAGGGTATGGGGGAGACCCAGTACTTC.

This clone was seen only once. The V and J genes are TRBV28 and TRBJ2-1, with TRBD1 matching over 8 bases. Germline lookup yields CDR1 MDHEN and CDR2 SYDVKM. The CDR3 is made up of 14 amino acids. The V and J ends lost 5 bases and 4 bases, in that order; junction bases with no gene match: 4. For the CDR3, the DNA is TGTGCCAGCAGTAGTGGACAGGGATACAATGAGCAGTTCTTC. This encodes CASSSGQGYNEQFF.

The V gene is TRBV15, the J gene TRBJ2-1; 11 nucleotides match TRBD2. In germline, CDR1 is LNHNV, CDR2 YYDKDF (reference sequence). The CDR3 runs to 16 residues. The V gene end was trimmed by 6 bases and the J gene end by 4 bases; junction bases not matched to a gene: 8. The CDR3: CATRPKGLAVYNEQFF. CDR3 sequence (DNA): TGTGCCACCAGACCGAAGGGACTAGCGGTTTACAATGAGCAGTTCTTC.

V and J are TRBV28 and TRBJ1-1; TRBD1 agrees at 9 bases. Germline lookup yields CDR1 MDHEN and CDR2 SYDVKM. The CDR3 is made up of 13 amino acids. With 5 bases clipped from V and 11 bases from J, the junction kept 9 bases outside the gene matches. The CDR3: CASSQPGQGSAFF. In DNA form, the CDR3 reads TGTGCCAGCAGTCAACCGGGACAGGGCTCCGCTTTCTTT.

A single count supports this clone. The V and J genes are TRBV30 and TRBJ1-2, with TRBD1 as a possible D gene (5 bases). Germline CDR1 and CDR2: GTSNPN and SVGIG (reference sequence). V was cut by 3 bases and J by 8 bases, with 13 bases left in between. The CDR3 spans 12 residues. The CDR3 DNA reads as TGTGCCTGGAGGCGGGGCCTTTCCGGCTACACCTTC. It translates to CAWRRGLSGYTF.

This chain connects TRBV28 to TRBJ2-7; 8 bases are a match to TRBD1. Germline V CDR1 and CDR2: MDHEN, SYDVKM. The CDR3 covers 11 residues. With V trimmed by 10 bases and J by 7 bases, 6 bases remained unmatched. CDR3 coding DNA: TGTGCCATCCAGGGGGCGGGTGAGCAGTACTTC. Protein: CAIQGAGEQYF.

The chain has TRBV3-1 (or the pseudogene TRBV3-2) and TRBJ2-1; weak D call: TRBD1 (6 bases). The V end lost 3 bases, the J end lost 9 bases, and 9 bases lay between the germline ends. The CDR3 consists of 12 residues. From germline, CDR1 is LGHDT and CDR2 YNNKEL (reference sequence). The CDR3 bases are TGTGCCAGCAGCCACAACAGGGCTGAGCAGTTCTTC. Amino acid sequence: CASSHNRAEQFF.

This sequence joins TRBV4-1 and TRBJ1-2, with TRBD1 matching 9 bases. Germline-derived CDR1 and CDR2 are MGHRA and YSYEKL. The CDR3 totals 16 residues. The ends lost 1 base at V and 5 bases at J; junction bases unmatched: 8. CDR3 in DNA: TGCGCCAGCAGCCAAGGTTCGGACAGGGGAGGGTATGGCTACACCTTC. Translation: CASSQGSDRGGYGYTF.

The rearrangement uses TRBV11-2 and TRBJ2-4; D perhaps matches TRBD2 (6 bases). Germline CDR1 reads SGHAT; CDR2 reads FQNNGV. CDR3 length: 14 residues. Trimming shortened V by 5 bases and J by 0 bases, and 8 bases separated the two germline ends. CDR3 sequence reads: CASSPGLAKNIQYF. For the CDR3, the DNA is TGTGCCAGCAGCCCGGGACTAGCCAAAAACATTCAGTACTTC.

The chain couples TRBV28 to TRBJ1-4, with 8 bases aligning to TRBD1. This CDR3 contains 13 residues. Trimming cost V 5 bases and J 7 bases; bases outside gene matches: 3. In germline, CDR1 is MDHEN, CDR2 SYDVKM. DNA of the CDR3: TGTGCCAGCAGTCAGGGGGCGGGTGAAAAACTGTTTTTT. It is translated as CASSQGAGEKLFF.

This chain joins TRBV29-1 and TRBJ2-3, with D maybe TRBD1 (5 bases). This CDR3 contains 13 residues. V lost 7 bases and J 3 bases, leaving 14 bases between the germline ends. CDR1 SQVTM and CDR2 ANQGSEA come from the germline V gene. CDR3 region: CSAGPRATDTQYF. CDR3 nucleotide sequence: TGCAGCGCCGGTCCCAGGGCAACAGATACGCAGTATTTT.

The V and J genes are TRBV7-2 and TRBJ2-5; 11 positions agree with TRBD2. After removal of 7 bases from V and 3 bases from J, the junction contained 1 base not matched to a gene. CDR3 length: 13 amino acids. Germline CDR1 reads SGHTA; CDR2 reads FQGNSA. In DNA form, the CDR3 reads TGTGCCAGCAAACTAGCGGGAGAAGAGACCCAGTACTTC. Translation: CASKLAGEETQYF.

This sequence joins TRBV4-3 and TRBJ2-3, with 14 positions matching TRBD2. The CDR3 consists of 17 residues. Germline V gene lookup returns CDR1 LGHNA and CDR2 YSLEER. The junction had 8 bases not matched to a gene; V was cut back by 1 base and J by 8 bases. CDR3 region: CASSQASGTSGSGTQYF. DNA for the CDR3: TGCGCCAGCAGCCAAGCCTCAGGGACTAGCGGGAGTGGTACGCAGTATTTT.